These 28 T cell receptor beta chains were all obtained from the same sample, sequenced in a study of blood T cells in healthy people across ages. Using a J-beta primer mix together with a sample-barcoded 5' primer, a second PCR was run for about 7 to 12 cycles. TCRdb analysed the 5' RACE reads with MiXCR anew, one entry per CDR3 protein. The data contain hundreds of thousands of distinct CDR3 sequences, around two fifths of them seen just once; the ten biggest clones take up 15% to 25%. The source material was blood. The receptors here all came from a man aged 60 to 75 in good health.

As DNA, the CDR3 is TGCAGTGCTGGGACTAGCCTCCCGAATGGGGAGACCCAGTACTTC. Protein product: CSAGTSLPNGETQYF. This chain links TRBV20-1 with TRBJ2-5; TRBD2 agrees at 9 bases. CDR1 and CDR2 from the germline V gene are DFQATT and SNEGSKA (reference sequence). CDR3 size: 15 residues. Trimming cost V 5 bases and J 5 bases; bases outside gene matches: 12.

The genes are TRBV7-2 and TRBJ1-4, with D possibly matching TRBD1 (5 bases). The germline gives CDR1 SGHTA, CDR2 FQGNSA. Trimming took off 3 bases at V and 4 bases at J, with 12 bases between the two ends. This CDR3 has 15 residues. Here the CDR3 reads CASSFRGSNNEKLFF. The CDR3 DNA is TGTGCCAGCAGCTTCCGGGGGAGTAATAATGAAAAACTGTTTTTT.

For the CDR3, the DNA is TGCAGCGTTGAAGGTTCAGGCTCAGATACGCAGTATTTT. Amino acid sequence: CSVEGSGSDTQYF. The chain recombines TRBV29-1 with TRBJ2-3; unclear D gene. Germline V gives CDR1 SQVTM, CDR2 ANQGSEA. The CDR3 sequence is 13 residues long. V was trimmed by 1 base and J by 4 bases, leaving 9 bases between them.

This clonotype was picked up a small number of times. The chain is built from TRBV6-2 or TRBV6-3 and TRBJ1-4; weak D call: TRBD1 (5 bases). The germline V and J ends were trimmed by 6 bases and 8 bases, with 10 bases remaining between them. The CDR3 is 12 amino acids. Per germline, CDR1 MNHEY and CDR2 SVGEGT. CDR3 in DNA: TGTGCCAGCAGCCGCCGGGACGAAAAACTGTTTTTT. Residues: CASSRRDEKLFF.

The gene calls are TRBV20-1 and TRBJ2-2, with TRBD2 matching 11 bases. J gave up 4 bases and V 3 bases, and 16 bases lay outside the gene matches. Germline V CDR1 and CDR2: DFQATT, SNEGSKA (reference sequence). The CDR3 loop spans 19 amino acids. The CDR3 sequence is CSASAIAGGPGWSTGELFF. DNA of the CDR3: TGCAGTGCTAGCGCTATAGCGGGGGGGCCGGGGTGGAGCACCGGGGAGCTGTTTTTT.

The rearrangement joins TRBV30 to TRBJ2-7; possible D gene TRBD1, 6 bases. The V and J ends lost 0 bases and 4 bases respectively, with 10 bases between them. The germline gives CDR1 GTSNPN, CDR2 SVGIG (reference sequence). The CDR3 consists of 13 residues. CDR3: CAWSVRGRYEQYF. CDR3 sequence (DNA): TGTGCCTGGAGTGTCAGGGGTCGGTACGAGCAGTACTTC.

This chain connects TRBV10-3 to TRBJ2-7; TRBD2 matches 7 bases. The V segment lost 2 bases and the J segment 3 bases; nucleotides outside the gene matches: 4. CDR1 ENHRY and CDR2 SYGVKD come from the germline V gene. There are 14 residues in the CDR3. CDR3 nucleotides: TGTGCCATCAGTGAGACTAGCGAGCACTACGAGCAGTACTTC. This encodes CAISETSEHYEQYF.

This chain links TRBV20-1 with TRBJ2-3; the D is unclear. Trimming pared 5 bases from V and 1 base from J, leaving 13 bases between. Germline loops: CDR1 DFQATT, CDR2 SNEGSKA (reference sequence). The CDR3 covers 14 residues. CDR3: CSAERSLGTDTQYF. DNA for the CDR3: TGCAGTGCTGAAAGGTCGCTCGGCACAGATACGCAGTATTTT.

The chain couples TRBV9 to TRBJ1-6; 8 bases agree with TRBD1. J gave up 5 bases and V 3 bases, and 10 bases lay outside the gene matches. In germline, CDR1 is SGDLS, CDR2 YYNGEE. The CDR3 consists of 17 residues. The CDR3 region is CASSGRQGNFHNSPLHF. The CDR3 nucleotides are TGTGCCAGCAGCGGACGACAGGGGAACTTTCATAATTCACCCCTCCACTTT.

V usage is TRBV12-3 or TRBV12-4 and J usage is TRBJ1-2; D is undetermined. Trimming stripped 1 base from V and 8 bases from J, with 11 bases between. This CDR3 has 13 amino acids. CDR3 sequence: CASSLGVTGGYTF. The CDR3 nucleotides are TGTGCCAGCAGTTTAGGGGTGACGGGAGGCTACACCTTC.

This clonotype was detected only a few times. The chain combines TRBV7-2 with TRBJ2-5; 7 bases are shared with TRBD1. Germline V gene lookup returns CDR1 SGHTA and CDR2 FQGNSA. The CDR3 consists of 14 residues. Trimming at V came to 4 bases and at J to 7 bases, leaving 9 bases not matched to a gene. The CDR3 coding sequence is TGTGCCAGCAGCTCCCGACAGGGATCTTCGACCCAGTACTTC. Residues: CASSSRQGSSTQYF.

This rearrangement joins TRBV6-1 to TRBJ1-5; D unresolved. V gave up 2 bases and J gave up 7 bases, with 9 bases separating them. The CDR3 consists of 13 residues. Germline CDR1 is MNHNS and CDR2 is SASEGT. CDR3 DNA: TGTGCCAGCAGTGAAACCTGGTACCAGCCCCAGCATTTT. It yields the protein CASSETWYQPQHF.

This clonotype was recorded a few times. The chain couples TRBV4-3 to TRBJ2-1, with 12 bases identical to TRBD2. Germline CDR1 reads LGHNA; CDR2 reads YSLEER. V was pared by 4 bases and J by 12 bases, with 1 base of the junction left unmatched. CDR3 size: 12 residues. The CDR3 nucleotides read TGCGCCAGCAGCCGGGGACTAGCGGGGCAGTTCTTC. Its protein product is CASSRGLAGQFF.

Many counts were recorded for this clonotype. V usage is TRBV5-5 and J usage is TRBJ1-2; D may be TRBD1 (5 bases). Germline CDR1 SGHKS, CDR2 YYEKEE (reference sequence). The CDR3 extends over 13 amino acids. Trimming shortened V by 0 bases and J by 5 bases, and 8 bases separated the two germline ends. CDR3 nucleotide sequence: TGTGCCAGCAGCTTGGCGACAGCGTATGGCTACACCTTC. Protein: CASSLATAYGYTF.

Only a few counts were recorded for this clonotype. The CDR3 bases are TGTGCCAGCAGCTTATTAGCCCAAGAGACCCAGTACTTC. The encoded protein is CASSLLAQETQYF. The chain employs TRBV7-3 and TRBJ2-5, with D uncertain. The CDR3 runs to 13 residues. Germline V gene lookup returns CDR1 SGHTA and CDR2 FQGTGA. The germline V and J ends were trimmed by 2 bases and 1 base, with 5 bases remaining between them.

J is TRBJ2-2 and V is TRBV4-1, with TRBD2 matching over 12 bases. The germline CDR1 and CDR2 sequences are MGHRA and YSYEKL. J lost 2 bases, V lost 3 bases, and 4 bases had no gene match. This CDR3 has 17 amino acids. The CDR3, as DNA: TGCGCCAGCAGCCAGAGGACTAGCGGGGACAACACCGGGGAGCTGTTTTTT. This encodes CASSQRTSGDNTGELFF.

A few counts support this clonotype. This chain joins TRBV18 and TRBJ2-7; a possible D gene is TRBD1 (6 bases). Deletions cut 0 bases from V and 3 bases from J, with 9 bases between. There are 14 residues in the CDR3. Germline V gene data show CDR1 as KGHSH and CDR2 as LQKENI. CDR3 residues: CASSPPARGYEQYF. The CDR3, as DNA: TGTGCCAGCTCACCACCAGCCAGGGGCTACGAGCAGTACTTC.

Details on this clonotype: A much larger clone differs from this one at a single base, so this may be a read error. The V gene is TRBV29-1, the J gene TRBJ2-6, with no clear D. CDR1 is SQVTM, CDR2 ANQGSEA, per germline. The CDR3 length is 14 residues. CDR3 in amino acids: CGVVAVSGANVLTF. DNA of the CDR3: TGCGGCGTTGTTGCCGTCTCTGGGGCCAACGTCCTGACTTTC.

V gene TRBV27 combines with J gene TRBJ2-1; maybe TRBD2 (5 bases). The germline V gene has CDR1 MNHEY and CDR2 SMNVEV (reference sequence). The V end lost 2 bases, the J end lost 8 bases, and 16 bases lay between the germline ends. The CDR3 is 15 residues long. The CDR3: CASSLVEAAIDEQFF. In DNA, the CDR3 is TGTGCCAGCAGTTTAGTCGAAGCGGCGATCGATGAGCAGTTCTTC.

The V and J genes are TRBV6-2 or TRBV6-3 and TRBJ2-6; D is uncertain. V lost 6 bases and J lost 0, with 12 bases in between. CDR1 and CDR2 (germline): MNHEY, SVGEGT. This CDR3 comprises 16 residues. The CDR3 region has the DNA TGTGCCAGCAGAATTGCGTTTCGCTCTGGGGCCAACGTCCTGACTTTC. Translation: CASRIAFRSGANVLTF.

This chain connects TRBV7-2 to TRBJ2-3; D is unclear. The germline V and J ends were trimmed by 5 bases and 2 bases, with 20 bases remaining between them. This CDR3 comprises 17 residues. Germline values: CDR1 SGHTA, CDR2 FQGNSA. The CDR3: CASSLNGRGITTDTQYF. The CDR3 nucleotides read TGTGCCAGCAGCCTTAATGGGCGTGGCATCACCACAGATACGCAGTATTTT.

V gene TRBV4-1 combines with J gene TRBJ2-3; no clear D. The CDR3 is made up of 13 amino acids. The germline CDR1 and CDR2 sequences are MGHRA and YSYEKL. V lost 2 bases and J lost 3, with 6 bases in between. CDR3 sequence (DNA): TGCGCCAGCAGCCAACTTCATACAGATACGCAGTATTTT. This encodes CASSQLHTDTQYF.

This clonotype has a handful of counts. The V and J genes are TRBV30 and TRBJ1-4; D possibly corresponds to TRBD1 (6 bases). The CDR3 has 14 residues. The V and J ends lost 0 bases and 7 bases respectively, with 12 bases between them. CDR1 and CDR2 from the germline V gene are GTSNPN and SVGIG (reference sequence). In nucleotides, the CDR3 is TGTGCCTGGAGTGTACTCGCAGGGGTTGAAAAACTGTTTTTT. This gives the protein CAWSVLAGVEKLFF. The full variable domain, its missing parts supplied by reference TRBV30 and TRBJ1-4, is SQTIHQWPATLVQPVGSPLSLECTVEGTSNPNLYWYRQAAGRGLQLLFYSVGIGQISSEVPQNLSASRPQDRQFILSSKKLLLSDSGFYLCAWSVLAGVEKLFFGSGTQLSVL.

The CDR3 DNA reads TGTGCCAGCAGCTTAGGGGTAGCGGGGGGGCAGACAGATACGCAGTATTTT. As protein: CASSLGVAGGQTDTQYF. The chain carries TRBV7-2 and TRBJ2-3, with TRBD2 matching over 11 bases. This CDR3 has 17 amino acids. Germline trimming cut 1 base from V and 3 bases from J; bases unmatched to any gene: 6. The germline gives CDR1 SGHTA, CDR2 FQGNSA.

The V gene is TRBV2, the J gene TRBJ2-5, with D unclear. Germline CDR1 SNHLY, CDR2 FYNNEI. The CDR3 is made up of 10 amino acids. V was pared by 4 bases and J by 13 bases, with 10 bases between. The CDR3 DNA is TGTGCCAGCAGTGCGCGCGAGCGGTACTTC. Translated: CASSARERYF.

This rearrangement joins TRBV4-3 to TRBJ2-7; 9 bases match TRBD2. Judging by the DNA end, TRBJ2-5 fits better; the J call may be wrong. The CDR3 has 16 amino acids. Germline V CDR1 and CDR2: LGHNA, YSLEER. CDR3 protein: CASSPGASGVFETQYF. CDR3 coding DNA: TGCGCCAGCAGCCCCGGGGCTAGCGGGGTCTTCGAGACCCAGTACTTC.

Concerning this clonotype: This clone may be a read error of a much larger clone one base away. The chain joins TRBV20-1 to TRBJ2-4; no clear D. The CDR3 contains 15 residues. Between the trimmed V and J ends, which lost 3 bases and 0 bases, there was a span of 12 bases. Germline CDR1 reads DFQATT; CDR2 reads SNEGSKA (reference sequence). The CDR3 nucleotides are TGCAGTGCTAGCGAAATCTCGCTAGCCAAAAACATTCAGTACTTC. Residues: CSASEISLAKNIQYF.

The V and J genes are TRBV28 and TRBJ2-1, with 11 nucleotides matching TRBD2. The germline V gene encodes CDR1 MDHEN and CDR2 SYDVKM. The CDR3 extends over 16 amino acids. The V and J ends lost 4 bases and 4 bases, in that order; junction bases with no gene match: 6. This CDR3 is CASSSPLAGGYNEQFF. CDR3 nucleotides: TGTGCCAGCAGTTCCCCTCTAGCGGGGGGTTACAATGAGCAGTTCTTC.